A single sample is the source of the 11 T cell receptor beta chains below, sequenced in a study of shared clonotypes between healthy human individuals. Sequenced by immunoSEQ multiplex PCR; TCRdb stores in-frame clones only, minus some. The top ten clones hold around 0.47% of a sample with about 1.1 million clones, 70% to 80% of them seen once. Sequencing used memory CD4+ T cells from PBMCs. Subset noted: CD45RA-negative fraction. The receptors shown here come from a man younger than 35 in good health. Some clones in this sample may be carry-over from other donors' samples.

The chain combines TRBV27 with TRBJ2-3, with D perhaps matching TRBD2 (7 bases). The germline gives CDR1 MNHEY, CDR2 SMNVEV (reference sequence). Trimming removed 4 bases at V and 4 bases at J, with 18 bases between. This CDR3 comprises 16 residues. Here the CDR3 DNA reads TGTGCCAGCAGTTATGACCTCAGGGAGGGGGCAGATACGCAGTATTTT. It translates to CASSYDLREGADTQYF.

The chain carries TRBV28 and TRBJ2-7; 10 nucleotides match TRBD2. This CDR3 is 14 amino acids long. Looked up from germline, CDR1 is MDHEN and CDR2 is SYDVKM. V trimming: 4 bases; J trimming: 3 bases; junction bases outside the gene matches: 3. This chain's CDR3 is CASSSPSGGYEQYF. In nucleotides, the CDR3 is TGTGCCAGCAGTTCCCCTAGCGGGGGCTACGAGCAGTACTTC.

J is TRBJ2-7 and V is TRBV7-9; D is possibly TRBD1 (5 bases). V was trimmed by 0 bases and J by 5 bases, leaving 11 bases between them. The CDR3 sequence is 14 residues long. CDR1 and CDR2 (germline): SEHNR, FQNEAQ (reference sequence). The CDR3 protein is CASSLAGPEDEQYF. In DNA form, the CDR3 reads TGTGCCAGCAGCTTAGCGGGGCCCGAGGACGAGCAGTACTTC.

The CDR3 sequence: CASSEALRGTSEAFF. The CDR3 nucleotides are TGTGCCAGCAGTGAAGCGCTTAGGGGGACCAGTGAAGCTTTCTTT. The chain carries TRBV2 and TRBJ1-1; possibly TRBD1 for D (6 bases). Per the germline V gene, CDR1 is SNHLY and CDR2 is FYNNEI. This CDR3 is built from 15 residues. The ends were cut back, 0 bases at V and 7 bases at J, with 15 bases in the middle. Supplemented by reference TRBV2 and TRBJ1-1, the full variable domain reads EPEVTQTPSHQVTQMGQEVILRCVPISNHLYFYWYRQILGQKVEFLVSFYNNEISEKSEIFDDQFSVERPDGSNFTLKIRSTKLEDSAMYFCASSEALRGTSEAFFGQGTRLTVV.

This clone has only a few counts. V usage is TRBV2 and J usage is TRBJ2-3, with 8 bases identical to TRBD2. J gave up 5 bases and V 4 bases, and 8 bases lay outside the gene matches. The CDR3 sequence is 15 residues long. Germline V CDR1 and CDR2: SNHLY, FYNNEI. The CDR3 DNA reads TGTGCCAGCAGTGTCCGAGCGGGAGCGGAAGATACGCAGTATTTT. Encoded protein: CASSVRAGAEDTQYF.

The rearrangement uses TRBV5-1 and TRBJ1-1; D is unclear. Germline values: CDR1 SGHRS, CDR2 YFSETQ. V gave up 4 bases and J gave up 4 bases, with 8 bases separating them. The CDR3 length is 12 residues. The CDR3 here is CASSEGSTEAFF. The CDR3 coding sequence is TGCGCCAGCAGCGAGGGAAGCACTGAAGCTTTCTTT.

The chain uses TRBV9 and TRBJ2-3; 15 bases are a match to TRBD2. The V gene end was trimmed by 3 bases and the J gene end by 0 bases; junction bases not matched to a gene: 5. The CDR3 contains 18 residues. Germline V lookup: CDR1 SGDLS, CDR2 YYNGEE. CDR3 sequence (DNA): TGTGCCAGCAGCGCCGGGACTAGCGGGAGGTGGAGCACAGATACGCAGTATTTT. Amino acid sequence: CASSAGTSGRWSTDTQYF.

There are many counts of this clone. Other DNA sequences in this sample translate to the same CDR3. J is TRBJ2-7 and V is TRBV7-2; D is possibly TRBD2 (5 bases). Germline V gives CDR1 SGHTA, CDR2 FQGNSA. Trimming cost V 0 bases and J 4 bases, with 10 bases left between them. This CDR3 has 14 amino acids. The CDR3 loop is CASSLAAASYEQYF. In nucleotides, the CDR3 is TGTGCCAGCAGCTTAGCAGCGGCAAGTTACGAGCAGTACTTC.

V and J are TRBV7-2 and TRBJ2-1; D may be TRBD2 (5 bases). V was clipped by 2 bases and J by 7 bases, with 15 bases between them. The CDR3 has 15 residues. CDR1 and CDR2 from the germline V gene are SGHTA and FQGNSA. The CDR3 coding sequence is TGTGCCAGCAGCTTAAAAATCTCGGGGTGGAATGAGCAGTTCTTC. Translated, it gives CASSLKISGWNEQFF.

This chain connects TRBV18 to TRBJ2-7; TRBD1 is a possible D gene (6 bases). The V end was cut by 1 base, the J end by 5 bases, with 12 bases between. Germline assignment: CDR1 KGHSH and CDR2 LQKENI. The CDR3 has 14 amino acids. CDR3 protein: CASSPLQGLNEQYF. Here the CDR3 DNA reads TGTGCCAGCTCACCACTACAGGGATTGAACGAGCAGTACTTC.

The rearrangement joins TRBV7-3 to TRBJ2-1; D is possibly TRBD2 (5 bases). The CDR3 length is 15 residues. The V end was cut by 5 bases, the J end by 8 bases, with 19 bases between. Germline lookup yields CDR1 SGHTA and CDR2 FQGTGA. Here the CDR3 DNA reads TGTGCCAGCAGCCCCAATCCGCTTATTAGCGATGAGCAGTTCTTC. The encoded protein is CASSPNPLISDEQFF.